The clone carrying this T cell receptor (beta chain) has at least ten counts. Its antigen is not known. There are 16 residues in the CDR3. V lost 2 bases and J lost 5; bases outside the gene matches: 4. Germline CDR1 MNHNY, CDR2 SVGAGI (reference sequence). The sample is drawn from a study of T cells in Graves' hyperthyroidism and ophthalmopathy. Points from the study as a whole: Most clonotypes that expanded in the thyroid above 0.001 also showed up in blood.

TCR beta CDR3 regions were amplified from RNA transcripts. HTBI primers were the set used in a first-round RT-PCR of the TCR CDR3. Each CDR3 protein gets one entry after TCRdb re-called the multiplex PCR reads with MiXCR. The sample includes approximately 600,000 distinct CDR3 sequences, about 14% of them seen just once. The sample consisted of blood. The TCR sequence derives from a woman under 40 with Graves' hyperthyroidism that later progressed to Graves' ophthalmopathy. The V gene is TRBV6-6, the J gene TRBJ2-3; 13 nucleotides match TRBD2. This CDR3 is CASSYGGTSGKDTQYF. The CDR3 nucleotides are TGTGCCAGCAGTTACGGGGGGACTAGCGGGAAAGATACGCAGTATTTT.